This TCR beta chain was recovered during a study of post-analysis software for immune sequencing data. Study outcomes and limitations: When patients were compared with controls, four to six TRBV segments were more frequent, TRBV5-6, TRBV5-1 and TRBV20-1 among them.

The CDR3 is 15 amino acids. Germline CDR1 SEHNR, CDR2 FQNEAQ (reference sequence). V lost 1 base to trimming and J lost 4 bases, with 13 bases between them. Comments on this clonotype: Its target is not known.

Carried by the TCR beta cDNA libraries were unique molecular identifiers. cDNA molecules numbering some 500,000 came from around 0.96 to 9.9 million T cells. TCRdb reprocessed the PCR reads with MiXCR, giving one entry per CDR3 protein. This sample has more than 500,000 distinct CDR3 sequences, with 34% found just once. This chain joins TRBV7-9 and TRBJ1-1; possible D gene TRBD1, 5 bases. The sample taken for sequencing was blood. The receptor comes from a girl aged 2 to 17 with multiple sclerosis. CDR3 in amino acids: CASSLVTGQGTEAFF. As DNA, the CDR3 is TGTGCCAGCAGCTTAGTTACGGGGCAGGGCACTGAAGCTTTCTTT.